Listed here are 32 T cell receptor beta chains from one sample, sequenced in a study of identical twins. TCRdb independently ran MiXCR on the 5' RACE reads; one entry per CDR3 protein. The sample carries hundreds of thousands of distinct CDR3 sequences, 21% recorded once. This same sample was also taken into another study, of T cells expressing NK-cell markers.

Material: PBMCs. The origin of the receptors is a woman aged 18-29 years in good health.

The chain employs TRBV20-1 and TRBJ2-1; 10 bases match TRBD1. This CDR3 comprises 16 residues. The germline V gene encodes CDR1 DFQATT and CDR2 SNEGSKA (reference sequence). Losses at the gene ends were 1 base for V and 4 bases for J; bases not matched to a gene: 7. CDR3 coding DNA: TGCAGTGCTAGAGGAGGTCGGACAGGGGGGTACAATGAGCAGTTCTTC. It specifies CSARGGRTGGYNEQFF.

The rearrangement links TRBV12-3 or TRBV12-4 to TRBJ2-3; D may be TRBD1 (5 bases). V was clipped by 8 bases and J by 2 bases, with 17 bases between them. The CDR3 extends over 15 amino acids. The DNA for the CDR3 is TGTGCCAGCCTCCGTAAGGCAGGGCTCACAGATACGCAGTATTTT. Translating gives CASLRKAGLTDTQYF.

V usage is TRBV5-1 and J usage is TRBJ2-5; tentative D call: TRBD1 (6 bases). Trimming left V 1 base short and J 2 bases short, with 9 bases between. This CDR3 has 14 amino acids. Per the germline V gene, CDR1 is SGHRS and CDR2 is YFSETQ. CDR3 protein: CASSLLRGQETQYF. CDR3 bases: TGCGCCAGCAGCTTGCTCAGGGGTCAAGAGACCCAGTACTTC.

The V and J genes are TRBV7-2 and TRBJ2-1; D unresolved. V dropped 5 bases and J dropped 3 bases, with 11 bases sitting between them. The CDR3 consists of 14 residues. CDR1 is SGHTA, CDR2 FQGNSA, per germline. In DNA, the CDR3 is TGTGCCAGCAGCCCTTCATTCATCTACAATGAGCAGTTCTTC. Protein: CASSPSFIYNEQFF.

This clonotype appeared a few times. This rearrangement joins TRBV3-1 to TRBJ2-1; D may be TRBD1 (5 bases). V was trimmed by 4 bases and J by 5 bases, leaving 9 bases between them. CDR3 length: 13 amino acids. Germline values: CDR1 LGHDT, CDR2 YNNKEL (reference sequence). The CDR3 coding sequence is TGTGCCAGCAGCCGACAGACGAACAATGAGCAGTTCTTC. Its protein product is CASSRQTNNEQFF.

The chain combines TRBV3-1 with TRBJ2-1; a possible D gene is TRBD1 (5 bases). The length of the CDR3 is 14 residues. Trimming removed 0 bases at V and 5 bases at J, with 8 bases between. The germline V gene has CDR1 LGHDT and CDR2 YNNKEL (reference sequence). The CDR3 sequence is CASSQESRDNEQFF. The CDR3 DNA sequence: TGTGCCAGCAGCCAAGAGTCCAGGGACAATGAGCAGTTCTTC.

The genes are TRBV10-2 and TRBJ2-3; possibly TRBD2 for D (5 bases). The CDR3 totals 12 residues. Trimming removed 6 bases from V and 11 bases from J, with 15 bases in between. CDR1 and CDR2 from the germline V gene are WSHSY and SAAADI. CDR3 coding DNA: TGCGCCAGCAGGGAGGACGACACGAGGCAGTATTTT. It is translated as CASREDDTRQYF.

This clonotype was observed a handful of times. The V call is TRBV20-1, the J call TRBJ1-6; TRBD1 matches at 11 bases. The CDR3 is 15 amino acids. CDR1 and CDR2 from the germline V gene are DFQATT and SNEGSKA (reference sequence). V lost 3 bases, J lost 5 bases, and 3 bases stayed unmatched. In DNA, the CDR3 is TGCAGTGCTAGGAAGGGACAGGGGGATAATTCACCCCTCCACTTT. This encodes CSARKGQGDNSPLHF.

This CDR3 reads CASSFGQGTNTEAFF. For the CDR3, the DNA is TGTGCCAGCAGTTTCGGACAGGGGACGAACACTGAAGCTTTCTTT. The chain employs TRBV6-5 and TRBJ1-1; 9 bases align to TRBD1. Per the germline V gene, CDR1 is MNHEY and CDR2 is SVGAGI. This CDR3 is 15 amino acids long. V trimming: 4 bases; J trimming: 1 base; junction bases outside the gene matches: 4.

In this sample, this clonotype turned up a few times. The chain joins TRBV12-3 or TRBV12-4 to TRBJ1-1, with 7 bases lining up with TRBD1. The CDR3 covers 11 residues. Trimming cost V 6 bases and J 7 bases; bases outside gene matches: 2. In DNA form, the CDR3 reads TGTGCCAGCAGAAGGGACAGTGAAGCTTTCTTT. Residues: CASRRDSEAFF.

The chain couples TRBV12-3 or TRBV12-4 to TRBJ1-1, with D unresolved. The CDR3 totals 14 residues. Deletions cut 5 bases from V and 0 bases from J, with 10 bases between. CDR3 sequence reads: CASSPGPVNTEAFF. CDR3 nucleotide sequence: TGTGCCAGCAGTCCCGGACCCGTGAACACTGAAGCTTTCTTT.

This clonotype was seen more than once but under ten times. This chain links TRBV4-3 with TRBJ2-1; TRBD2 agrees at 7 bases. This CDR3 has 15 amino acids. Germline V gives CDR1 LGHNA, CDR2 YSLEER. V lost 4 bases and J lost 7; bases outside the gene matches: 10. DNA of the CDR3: TGCGCCAGCAGCCTCGCAGGACTAGGAGGAAATGAGCAGTTCTTC. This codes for CASSLAGLGGNEQFF.

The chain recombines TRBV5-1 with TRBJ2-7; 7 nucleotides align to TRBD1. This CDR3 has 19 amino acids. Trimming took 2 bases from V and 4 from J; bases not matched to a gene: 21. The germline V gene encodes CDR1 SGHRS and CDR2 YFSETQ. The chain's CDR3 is CASSFMPGQSSPPLYEQYF. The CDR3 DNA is TGCGCCAGCAGCTTCATGCCGGGACAGTCCTCCCCACCATTGTACGAGCAGTACTTC.

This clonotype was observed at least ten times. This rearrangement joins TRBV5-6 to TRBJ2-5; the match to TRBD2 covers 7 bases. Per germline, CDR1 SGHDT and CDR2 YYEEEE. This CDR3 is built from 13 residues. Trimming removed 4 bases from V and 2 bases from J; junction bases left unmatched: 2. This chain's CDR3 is CASSAGLQETQYF. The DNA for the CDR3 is TGTGCCAGCAGCGCGGGACTACAAGAGACCCAGTACTTC.

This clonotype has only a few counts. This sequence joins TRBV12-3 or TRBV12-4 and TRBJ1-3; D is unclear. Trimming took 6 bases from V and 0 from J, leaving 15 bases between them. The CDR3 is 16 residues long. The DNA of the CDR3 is TGTGCCAGCAGCTTCGGACGGACGAGCTCTGGAAACACCATATATTTT. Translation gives CASSFGRTSSGNTIYF.

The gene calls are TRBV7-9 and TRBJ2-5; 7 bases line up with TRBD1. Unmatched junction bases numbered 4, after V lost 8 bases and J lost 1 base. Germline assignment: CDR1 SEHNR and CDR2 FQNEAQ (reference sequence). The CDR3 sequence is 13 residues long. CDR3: CASGRQGQETQYF. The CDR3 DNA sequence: TGTGCCAGCGGCAGACAGGGCCAAGAGACCCAGTACTTC.

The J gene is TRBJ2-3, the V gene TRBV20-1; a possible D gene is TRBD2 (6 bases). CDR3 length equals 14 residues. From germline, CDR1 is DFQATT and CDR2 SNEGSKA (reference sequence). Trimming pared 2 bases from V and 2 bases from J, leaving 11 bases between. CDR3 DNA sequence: TGCAGTGCTAGATCGGGGGTGTCCACAGATACGCAGTATTTT. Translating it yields CSARSGVSTDTQYF.

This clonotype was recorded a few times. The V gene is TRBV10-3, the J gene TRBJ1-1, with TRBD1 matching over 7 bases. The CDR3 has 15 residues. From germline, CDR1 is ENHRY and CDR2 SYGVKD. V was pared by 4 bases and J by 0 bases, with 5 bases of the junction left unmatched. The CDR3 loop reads CAISGRQGMNTEAFF. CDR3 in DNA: TGTGCCATCAGTGGCAGACAGGGAATGAACACTGAAGCTTTCTTT.

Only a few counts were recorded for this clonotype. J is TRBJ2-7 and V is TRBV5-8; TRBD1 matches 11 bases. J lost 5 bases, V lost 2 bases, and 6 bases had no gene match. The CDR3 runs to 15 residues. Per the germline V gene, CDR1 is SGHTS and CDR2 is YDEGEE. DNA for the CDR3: TGTGCCAGCAGCTTTCCGGGACAGGGGGTTAACGAGCAGTACTTC. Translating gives CASSFPGQGVNEQYF.

CDR3 protein: CSVDGSSTDTQYF. In nucleotides, the CDR3 is TGCAGCGTTGACGGCTCAAGCACAGATACGCAGTATTTT. The chain has TRBV29-1 and TRBJ2-3; D gene unclear. Germline lookup yields CDR1 SQVTM and CDR2 ANQGSEA. Trimming removed 3 bases from V and 0 bases from J, with 7 bases in between. CDR3 size: 13 residues.

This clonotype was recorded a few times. The CDR3, as DNA: TGTGCCAGCAGTTTGTCCCCCGGGAACCTTGAGCAGTTCTTC. Translated: CASSLSPGNLEQFF. V gene TRBV12-3 or TRBV12-4 combines with J gene TRBJ2-1; perhaps TRBD2 as D (5 bases). The CDR3 totals 14 residues. The germline V and J ends were trimmed by 3 bases and 9 bases, with 15 bases remaining between them.

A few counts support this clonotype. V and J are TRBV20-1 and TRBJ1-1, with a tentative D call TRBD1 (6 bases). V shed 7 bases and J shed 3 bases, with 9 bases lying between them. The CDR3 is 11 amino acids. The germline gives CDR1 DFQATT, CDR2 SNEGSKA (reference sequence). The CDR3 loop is CSVEGDTEAFF. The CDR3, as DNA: TGCAGTGTGGAGGGGGACACTGAAGCTTTCTTT.

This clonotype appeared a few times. The DNA for the CDR3 is TGTGCCAGCAGTAATCCCCACTCCAACACCGGGGAGCTGTTTTTT. As protein: CASSNPHSNTGELFF. The chain carries TRBV25-1 and TRBJ2-2; D remains unclear. The germline gives CDR1 MGHDK, CDR2 SYGVNS. Trimming took off 5 bases at V and 2 bases at J, with 12 bases between the two ends. This CDR3 region has 15 residues.

The CDR3 DNA follows: TGTGCCAGCAGTTCACCCTTCCGACAGCAAGAGACCCAGTACTTC. Residues: CASSSPFRQQETQYF. The chain is built from TRBV27 and TRBJ2-5; D perhaps matches TRBD1 (5 bases). Germline CDR1 MNHEY, CDR2 SMNVEV (reference sequence). The CDR3 runs to 15 residues. V was cut by 4 bases and J by 2 bases, with 14 bases left in between.

CDR3 loop: CSARFLTGELFF. Here the CDR3 DNA reads TGCAGTGCTAGATTCTTGACCGGGGAGCTGTTTTTT. The V gene is TRBV20-1, the J gene TRBJ2-2; D is ambiguous. The V end lost 2 bases, the J end lost 5 bases, and 6 bases lay between the germline ends. This CDR3 is built from 12 residues. Germline V gene data show CDR1 as DFQATT and CDR2 as SNEGSKA (reference sequence).

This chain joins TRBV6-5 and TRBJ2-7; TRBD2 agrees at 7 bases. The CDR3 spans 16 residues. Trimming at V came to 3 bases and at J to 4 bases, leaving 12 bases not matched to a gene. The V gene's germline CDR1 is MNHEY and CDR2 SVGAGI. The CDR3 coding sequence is TGTGCCAGCAGTTATGGAGGGTGGGCTAGCGGATACGAGCAGTACTTC. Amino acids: CASSYGGWASGYEQYF.

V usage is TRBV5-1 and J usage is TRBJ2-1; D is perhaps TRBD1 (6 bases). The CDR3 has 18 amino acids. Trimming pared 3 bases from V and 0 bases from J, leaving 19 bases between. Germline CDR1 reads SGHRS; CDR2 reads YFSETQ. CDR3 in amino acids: CASSSSRIQGLSYNEQFF. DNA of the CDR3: TGCGCCAGCAGCTCCTCCCGTATACAGGGCCTCTCCTACAATGAGCAGTTCTTC.

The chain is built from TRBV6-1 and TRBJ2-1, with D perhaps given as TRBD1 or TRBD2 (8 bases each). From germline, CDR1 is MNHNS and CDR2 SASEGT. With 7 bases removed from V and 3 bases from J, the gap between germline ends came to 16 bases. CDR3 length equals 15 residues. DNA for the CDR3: TGTGCCAGCATAGACAGGGGACTAGGCTACAATGAGCAGTTCTTC. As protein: CASIDRGLGYNEQFF.

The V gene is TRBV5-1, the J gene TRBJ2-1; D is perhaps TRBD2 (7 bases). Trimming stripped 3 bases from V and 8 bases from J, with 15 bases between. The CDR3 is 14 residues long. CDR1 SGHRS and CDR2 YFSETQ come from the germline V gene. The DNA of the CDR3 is TGCGCCAGCAGCTCCGGGACTAACAGGGATGAGCAGTTCTTC. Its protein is CASSSGTNRDEQFF.

The CDR3: CASATDHYGYTF. The CDR3 nucleotides read TGTGCCAGTGCGACAGACCACTATGGCTACACCTTC. V is TRBV6-5 and J is TRBJ1-2; the D gene is possibly TRBD1 (5 bases). Germline loops: CDR1 MNHEY, CDR2 SVGAGI. V was shortened by 9 bases and J by 3 bases, with 11 bases between the two germline ends. The CDR3 consists of 12 residues.

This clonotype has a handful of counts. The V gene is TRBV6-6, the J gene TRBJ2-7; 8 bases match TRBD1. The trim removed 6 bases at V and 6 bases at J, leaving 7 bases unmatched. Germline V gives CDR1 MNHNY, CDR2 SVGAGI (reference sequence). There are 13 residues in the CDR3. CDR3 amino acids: CASSWTGSSEQYF. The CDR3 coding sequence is TGTGCCAGCAGCTGGACAGGGAGTAGCGAGCAGTACTTC.

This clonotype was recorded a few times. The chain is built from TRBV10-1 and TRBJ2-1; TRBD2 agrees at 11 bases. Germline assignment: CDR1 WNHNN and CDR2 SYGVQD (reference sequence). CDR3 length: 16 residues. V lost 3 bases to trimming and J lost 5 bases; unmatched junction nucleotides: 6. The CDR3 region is CASSDPGLAANNEQFF. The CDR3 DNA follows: TGCGCCAGCAGTGACCCGGGACTAGCGGCAAACAATGAGCAGTTCTTC.